A single sample is the source of the 30 T cell receptor beta chains below, sequenced in a study of shared clonotypes between healthy human individuals. Clones were sequenced by immunoSEQ multiplex PCR, and TCRdb holds only the in-frame ones, with some missing. The sample includes 2,100,000 or so clones, nearly 97% of them seen just once. The source material was naive CD4+ T cells sorted from blood. Subset described: CD45RA+ positively selected. These receptors were collected from a man aged 18 to 29 in good health.

The gene calls are TRBV5-1 and TRBJ2-3, with D uncertain. The germline V gene encodes CDR1 SGHRS and CDR2 YFSETQ. V was pared by 0 bases and J by 4 bases, with 6 bases between. The CDR3 extends over 13 amino acids. The CDR3 here is CASSLGVPDTQYF. The CDR3 coding sequence is TGCGCCAGCAGCTTGGGGGTACCAGATACGCAGTATTTT.

CDR3 residues: CASSLWGGTQPQHF. The CDR3 DNA follows: TGTGCCAGCAGTTTATGGGGGGGGACTCAGCCCCAGCATTTT. The V call is TRBV27, the J call TRBJ1-5; a possible D gene is TRBD1 (5 bases). This CDR3 spans 14 amino acids. V lost 1 base to trimming and J lost 6 bases, with 10 bases between them. Germline CDR1 and CDR2: MNHEY and SMNVEV (reference sequence).

About this clone: Other DNA sequences in this sample translate to the same CDR3. The rearrangement links TRBV27 to TRBJ1-1, with unresolved D. Trimming pared 2 bases from V and 2 bases from J, leaving 9 bases between. CDR3 size: 14 residues. Germline V gene lookup returns CDR1 MNHEY and CDR2 SMNVEV (reference sequence). CDR3 sequence: CASSLGQTNTEAFF. The DNA for the CDR3 is TGTGCCAGCAGTTTAGGGCAGACAAACACTGAAGCTTTCTTT.

V is TRBV5-4 and J is TRBJ1-1, with 7 bases identical to TRBD1. The CDR3 consists of 15 residues. V lost 3 bases to trimming and J lost 4 bases; unmatched junction nucleotides: 9. Germline CDR1 and CDR2: SGHNT and YYREEE (reference sequence). CDR3 DNA sequence: TGTGCCAGCAGCTGGGTTGACAGGGATGGCACTGAAGCTTTCTTT. Residues: CASSWVDRDGTEAFF.

The chain couples TRBV6-5 to TRBJ1-3; D unresolved. From germline, CDR1 is MNHEY and CDR2 SVGAGI. V lost 0 bases to trimming and J lost 4 bases, with 4 bases between them. The CDR3 is 13 residues long. The chain's CDR3 is CASSYSEGNTIYF. The DNA of the CDR3 is TGTGCCAGCAGTTACTCGGAAGGAAACACCATATATTTT.

Concerning this clone: Within the sample, other DNA sequences also encode this same CDR3. This rearrangement joins TRBV5-1 to TRBJ2-3; no reliable D call. The germline CDR1 and CDR2 sequences are SGHRS and YFSETQ. This CDR3 has 15 amino acids. Trimming took off 1 base at V and 0 bases at J, with 9 bases between the two ends. The CDR3 DNA sequence: TGCGCCAGCAGCTTGTGGGGATCTAGCACAGATACGCAGTATTTT. Its translation is CASSLWGSSTDTQYF.

As to this clone: One end of the junction does not line up with germline, which may come from a read error. The chain joins TRBV7-7 to TRBJ2-2; tentatively, D is TRBD1 (6 bases). There are 15 residues in the CDR3. The germline gives CDR1 SSHAT, CDR2 FNYEAQ (reference sequence). CDR3 sequence: CASSLVAGVAGELFF. CDR3 coding DNA: TGTGCTAGCAGCTTAGTGGCAGGGGTGGCCGGGGAGCTGTTTTTT.

This chain uses TRBV5-6 with TRBJ2-1; 8 bases map to TRBD2. After removal of 7 bases from V and 1 base from J, the junction contained 7 bases not matched to a gene. The CDR3 is made up of 15 amino acids. Germline loops: CDR1 SGHDT, CDR2 YYEEEE. The CDR3 coding sequence is TGTGCCAGCTCGCGGGAGGCCAGGTCCTACAATGAGCAGTTCTTC. It specifies CASSREARSYNEQFF. The whole variable domain, remainder taken from reference TRBV5-6 and TRBJ2-1, is DAGVTQSPTHLIKTRGQQVTLRCSPKSGHDTVSWYQQALGQGPQFIFQYYEEEERQRGNFPDRFSGHQFPNYSSELNVNALLLGDSALYLCASSREARSYNEQFFGPGTRLTVL.

The V gene is TRBV5-4, the J gene TRBJ2-4, with 8 positions matching TRBD2. The CDR3 consists of 17 residues. With V trimmed by 4 bases and J by 0 bases, 9 bases remained unmatched. In germline, CDR1 is SGHNT, CDR2 YYREEE (reference sequence). Written as DNA, the CDR3 is TGTGCCAGCAGCCCTGGTTCGCGGGGGGTAGCCAAAAACATTCAGTACTTC. It yields the protein CASSPGSRGVAKNIQYF.

With respect to this clone: Other DNA sequences of this sample code for an identical CDR3. The chain has TRBV6-1 and TRBJ1-5; D not certain. The CDR3 is made up of 13 amino acids. Germline V lookup: CDR1 MNHNS, CDR2 SASEGT. V was pared by 2 bases and J by 7 bases, with 9 bases between. In nucleotides, the CDR3 is TGTGCCAGCAGTGAAACTGGAGGACAGCCCCAGCATTTT. This encodes CASSETGGQPQHF.

DNA of the CDR3: TGTGCCAGCAGCTTACGGGACAGGTACACCGGGGAGCTGTTTTTT. It specifies CASSLRDRYTGELFF. The chain links TRBV7-2 to TRBJ2-2; 8 bases align to TRBD1. The ends lost 2 bases at V and 3 bases at J; junction bases unmatched: 2. The CDR3 sequence is 15 residues long. CDR1 is SGHTA, CDR2 FQGNSA, per germline.

The V gene is TRBV25-1, the J gene TRBJ2-1; 7 positions agree with TRBD1. The V gene end was trimmed by 6 bases and the J gene end by 12 bases; junction bases not matched to a gene: 17. The germline CDR1 and CDR2 sequences are MGHDK and SYGVNS. The CDR3 totals 15 residues. CDR3 loop: CASSQPGTVFSGQFF. The CDR3 DNA sequence: TGTGCCAGCAGCCAGCCCGGGACAGTCTTTTCGGGGCAGTTCTTC.

This rearrangement joins TRBV5-1 to TRBJ1-2; the D gene is possibly TRBD1 (6 bases). Trimming stripped 0 bases from V and 2 bases from J, with 14 bases between. The length of the CDR3 is 16 residues. Germline V gene lookup returns CDR1 SGHRS and CDR2 YFSETQ. CDR3 bases: TGCGCCAGCAGCTTGGTGGGCCCACAGGGAAACTATGGCTACACCTTC. The encoded protein is CASSLVGPQGNYGYTF. Together with reference TRBV5-1 and TRBJ1-2, the CDR3 gives the full variable domain: KAGVTQTPRYLIKTRGQQVTLSCSPISGHRSVSWYQQTPGQGLQFLFEYFSETQRNKGNFPGRFSGRQFSNSRSEMNVSTLELGDSALYLCASSLVGPQGNYGYTFGSGTRLTVV.

V usage is TRBV5-6 and J usage is TRBJ1-1; 10 bases map to TRBD1. The CDR3 totals 15 residues. The trim removed 6 bases at V and 1 base at J, leaving 6 bases unmatched. Per germline, CDR1 SGHDT and CDR2 YYEEEE. CDR3 amino acids: CASKPGQGWNTEAFF. DNA for the CDR3: TGTGCCAGCAAGCCGGGACAGGGGTGGAACACTGAAGCTTTCTTT. The complete variable domain, with remaining parts taken from reference TRBV5-6 and TRBJ1-1, reads DAGVTQSPTHLIKTRGQQVTLRCSPKSGHDTVSWYQQALGQGPQFIFQYYEEEERQRGNFPDRFSGHQFPNYSSELNVNALLLGDSALYLCASKPGQGWNTEAFFGQGTRLTVV.

This clone was picked up one time. This chain joins TRBV19 and TRBJ1-5, with 9 bases aligning to TRBD1. Germline V CDR1 and CDR2: LNHDA, SQIVND (reference sequence). This CDR3 has 15 residues. V gave up 6 bases and J gave up 7 bases; unmatched junction bases: 10. CDR3 sequence reads: CASSRTGDEGQPQHF. Here the CDR3 DNA reads TGTGCCAGTAGCAGGACAGGGGACGAAGGACAGCCCCAGCATTTT.

The chain is built from TRBV2 and TRBJ2-6; D remains unclear. CDR3 length: 16 residues. V gave up 3 bases and J gave up 0 bases, with 9 bases separating them. Germline V CDR1 and CDR2: SNHLY, FYNNEI. CDR3 nucleotide sequence: TGTGCCAGCAGTGACAGTAGGCTCTCTGGGGCCAACGTCCTGACTTTC. Translating gives CASSDSRLSGANVLTF.

The CDR3 loop reads CASSYGAAGTGNTIYF. The DNA for the CDR3 is TGTGCCAGCAGTTACGGCGCCGCCGGGACTGGAAACACCATATATTTT. This chain uses TRBV6-6 with TRBJ1-3; D is ambiguous. Germline CDR1 and CDR2: MNHNY and SVGAGI (reference sequence). The CDR3 length is 16 residues. The V and J ends lost 2 bases and 2 bases respectively, with 13 bases between them.

In its sample, this clone was seen once. This chain links TRBV7-2 with TRBJ1-4, with D uncertain. This CDR3 is 14 amino acids long. Germline CDR1 SGHTA, CDR2 FQGNSA. Trimming removed 2 bases from V and 4 bases from J, with 8 bases in between. Written as DNA, the CDR3 is TGTGCCAGCAGCTTAATGGGAGTTAATGAAAAACTGTTTTTT. Protein product: CASSLMGVNEKLFF.

The V and J genes are TRBV9 and TRBJ2-7, with D maybe TRBD1 (9 bases). This CDR3 has 17 residues. Trimming stripped 4 bases from V and 6 bases from J, with 26 bases between. Germline assignment: CDR1 SGDLS and CDR2 YYNGEE. The CDR3, as DNA: TGTGCCAGCAGCCGCACAGGGGGCGCGGCGGGAGGAGCCGAGCAGTACTTC. Its translation: CASSRTGGAAGGAEQYF. Together with reference TRBV9 and TRBJ2-7, the CDR3 gives the full variable domain: DSGVTQTPKHLITATGQRVTLRCSPRSGDLSVYWYQQSLDQGLQFLIQYYNGEERAKGNILERFSAQQFPDLHSELNLSSLELGDSALYFCASSRTGGAAGGAEQYFGPGTRLTVT.

The rearrangement links TRBV13 to TRBJ2-3; D gene unclear. This CDR3 region has 15 residues. Germline V CDR1 and CDR2: PRHDT, FYEKMQ (reference sequence). The V end lost 2 bases, the J end lost 0 bases, and 9 bases lay between the germline ends. For the CDR3, the DNA is TGTGCCAGCAGCTTAACCCGGGCGAGCACAGATACGCAGTATTTT. This translates into CASSLTRASTDTQYF.

The chain has TRBV6-5 and TRBJ2-7; the D gene is possibly TRBD2 (5 bases). This CDR3 spans 13 amino acids. Trimming pared 8 bases from V and 8 bases from J, leaving 19 bases between. The V gene's germline CDR1 is MNHEY and CDR2 SVGAGI. CDR3 nucleotides: TGTGCCAGCGGTCGCCCTGGACGGGAAAAGCAGTACTTC. It yields the protein CASGRPGREKQYF.

This rearrangement joins TRBV27 to TRBJ2-7; D is possibly TRBD2 (6 bases). Looked up from germline, CDR1 is MNHEY and CDR2 is SMNVEV (reference sequence). This CDR3 is built from 16 residues. V was trimmed by 11 bases and J by 3 bases, leaving 26 bases between them. CDR3 bases: TGTGCCGCAGGAAGTGGCGGGACGTTTCTGGGCTACGAGCAGTACTTC. It is translated as CAAGSGGTFLGYEQYF.

The gene calls are TRBV10-2 and TRBJ2-6; 8 positions agree with TRBD1. The junction had 4 bases not matched to a gene; V was cut back by 7 bases and J by 2 bases. Germline lookup yields CDR1 WSHSY and CDR2 SAAADI. The CDR3 consists of 15 residues. The CDR3 protein is CASTEGQAGANVLTF. In DNA form, the CDR3 reads TGCGCCAGCACCGAGGGACAGGCTGGGGCCAACGTCCTGACTTTC.

CDR3 sequence: CASSRDRGSYEQYF. In nucleotides, the CDR3 is TGCGCCAGCAGCCGGGACAGGGGATCCTACGAGCAGTACTTC. This chain uses TRBV4-3 with TRBJ2-7, with 10 positions matching TRBD1. V lost 4 bases and J lost 1; bases outside the gene matches: 1. Germline loops: CDR1 LGHNA, CDR2 YSLEER. The CDR3 runs to 14 residues.

V usage is TRBV6-5 and J usage is TRBJ2-1; the D gene is possibly TRBD2 (6 bases). V was clipped by 3 bases and J by 10 bases, with 19 bases between them. The CDR3 is 15 residues long. Germline CDR1 reads MNHEY; CDR2 reads SVGAGI. In DNA form, the CDR3 reads TGTGCCAGCAGTTATAGTGCGGGATGGTGGGAGGAGCAGTTCTTC. This gives the protein CASSYSAGWWEEQFF.

V is TRBV28 and J is TRBJ2-3; 10 bases align to TRBD2. V was pared by 8 bases and J by 4 bases, with 21 bases of the junction left unmatched. CDR1 MDHEN and CDR2 SYDVKM come from the germline V gene. This CDR3 is built from 19 residues. The chain's CDR3 is CASPPGGLAGALGADTQYF. CDR3 sequence (DNA): TGTGCCAGCCCTCCCGGGGGGCTAGCGGGGGCCCTCGGGGCAGATACGCAGTATTTT. The full variable domain, completed using reference TRBV28 and TRBJ2-3, is DVKVTQSSRYLVKRTGEKVFLECVQDMDHENMFWYRQDPGLGLRLIYFSYDVKMKEKGDIPEGYSVSREKKERFSLILESASTNQTSMYLCASPPGGLAGALGADTQYFGPGTRLTVL.

The rearrangement links TRBV7-2 to TRBJ2-7, with TRBD1 matching 8 bases. The V segment lost 4 bases and the J segment 5 bases; nucleotides outside the gene matches: 7. CDR3 length equals 14 residues. Germline lookup yields CDR1 SGHTA and CDR2 FQGNSA. The CDR3: CASSSQGGLDEQYF. In DNA form, the CDR3 reads TGTGCCAGCAGCTCACAGGGGGGTCTCGACGAGCAGTACTTC.

The rearrangement joins TRBV13 to TRBJ2-1; 12 positions agree with TRBD2. Germline V CDR1 and CDR2: PRHDT, FYEKMQ (reference sequence). The CDR3 consists of 19 residues. With V trimmed by 5 bases and J by 0 bases, 11 bases remained unmatched. The CDR3 region has the DNA TGTGCCAGCAGCCCAGGGACTAGCGGGCCCAGGAGCTCCTACAATGAGCAGTTCTTC. Translating gives CASSPGTSGPRSSYNEQFF.

This clone has a single count. V and J are TRBV6-1 and TRBJ1-1; D ambiguous. Germline V lookup: CDR1 MNHNS, CDR2 SASEGT. The CDR3 covers 12 residues. Trimming removed 5 bases at V and 5 bases at J, with 9 bases between. CDR3 in amino acids: CASSIYGTEAFF. The CDR3, as DNA: TGTGCCAGCAGTATTTACGGTACTGAAGCTTTCTTT.

V and J are TRBV6-1 and TRBJ1-4, with D possibly matching TRBD1 (5 bases). Germline V gives CDR1 MNHNS, CDR2 SASEGT. This CDR3 comprises 14 residues. Trimming left V 6 bases short and J 4 bases short, with 12 bases between. For the CDR3, the DNA is TGTGCCAGCAGCCCCGGGGCTTATAATGAAAAACTGTTTTTT. It codes for CASSPGAYNEKLFF.